This T cell receptor (beta chain) stems from a study of T-cell reconstitution after alpha-beta-depleted transplantation in children (dated by TCRdb to the mid-2010s). For context, the study as a whole: Using TCR repertoire profiling, the study followed T-cell immune reconstitution in a quantitative way in children after TCRalphabeta/CD19-depleted allogeneic hematopoietic cell transplantation.

This clonotype was observed a handful of times. Its antigen has not been determined. No much larger clone exists at a distance of one base, and base qualities are not known. The protocol used for the library was PCR. The sequencer was an Illumina HiSeq 2500. Molecular barcoding was employed in the preparation of TCR libraries, with unique molecular identifiers being used to normalize TCRbeta repertoire quantification. Starting from the raw public reads, TCRdb applied fastp trimming at Q25, assembled clones with MiXCR and retained in-frame beta chains. Here each entry gathers all rows of one CDR3 protein and keeps the most common genes and DNA. The sample table shows about 610,000 distinct CDR3 sequences, and roughly 10% are seen once. Jointly, the top ten make up 4% of the sample. V and J lose 7 bases and 5 bases, and a span of 9 bases separates them. CDR1 and CDR2 (SQVTM, ANQGSEA) derive from the germline V gene. The CDR3 sequence holds 11 residues, the cysteine and phenylalanine included. The sequence is cut down to CDR3 DNA, 33 bases in frame from base 1.

The input for sequencing was PBMCs from the stem cell graft donor, taken from the stem cell graft. The sequence joins TRBV29-1 to TRBJ2-1, with no D gene named confidently. This receptor was obtained from a human donor who donated a stem cell graft to a child with acute myeloid leukemia. The DNA sequence follows: TGCAGCGGGCTTGGAGACAATGAGCAGTTCTTC. This is translated as CSGLGDNEQFF.